What follows are 26 T cell receptor beta chains derived from one specimen sequenced in a study of T-cell memory formation after mild COVID-19. TCRdb called the 5' RACE reads again in MiXCR, with one record for every CDR3 protein. The table includes 210,000 or so distinct CDR3 sequences, around 30% detected once. The specimen was PBMCs or a T cell subset sorted from them (not recorded which). The receptor set was obtained from an adult woman who had mild COVID-19 (a few samples of this study predate the infection). Cell type and time point are not known.

This clonotype was seen a handful of times. The J gene is TRBJ2-5, the V gene TRBV6-1, with 7 bases lining up with TRBD2. Germline loops: CDR1 MNHNS, CDR2 SASEGT. The CDR3 runs 15 residues. V was clipped by 0 bases and J by 4 bases; unmatched bases: 5. The CDR3 sequence: CASSEAGGPGETQYF. Here the CDR3 DNA reads TGTGCCAGCAGTGAAGCGGGAGGGCCTGGAGAGACCCAGTACTTC.

This clonotype was counted between two and nine times. The genes are TRBV4-3 and TRBJ2-3; 9 nucleotides line up with TRBD2. Germline CDR1 and CDR2: LGHNA and YSLEER. The CDR3 sequence is 17 residues long. The junction had 11 bases not matched to a gene; V was cut back by 4 bases and J by 3 bases. CDR3 sequence (DNA): TGCGCCAGCAGCCTTACCTGGAGCGGGAGGAGGACAGATACGCAGTATTTT. Translating gives CASSLTWSGRRTDTQYF.

The V call is TRBV29-1, the J call TRBJ1-1, with D possibly matching TRBD1 (5 bases). The CDR3 loop spans 15 amino acids. V was clipped by 4 bases and J by 5 bases, with 20 bases between them. CDR1 is SQVTM and CDR2 is ANQGSEA in the germline V gene. CDR3 loop: CSVAFSAGARTEAFF. DNA of the CDR3: TGCAGCGTTGCCTTCTCGGCCGGGGCGAGGACTGAAGCTTTCTTT. Variable domain in full (rest from reference TRBV29-1 and TRBJ1-1): SAVISQKPSRDICQRGTSLTIQCQVDSQVTMMFWYRQQPGQSLTLIATANQGSEATYESGFVIDKFPISRPNLTFSTLTVSNMSPEDSSIYLCSVAFSAGARTEAFFGQGTRLTVV.

There are a few counts of this clonotype. The chain recombines TRBV4-2 with TRBJ2-1, with 7 bases fitting TRBD2. CDR1 is LGHNA and CDR2 is YNFKEQ in the germline V gene. V was pared by 0 bases and J by 9 bases, with 11 bases of the junction left unmatched. CDR3 length: 16 amino acids. The CDR3 sequence is CASSQDEGRAGREQFF. In nucleotides, the CDR3 is TGTGCCAGCAGCCAAGATGAAGGGAGGGCCGGTCGTGAGCAGTTCTTC.

The rearrangement joins TRBV29-1 to TRBJ2-3; 13 positions agree with TRBD2. Germline V gene data show CDR1 as SQVTM and CDR2 as ANQGSEA. The CDR3 is made up of 14 amino acids. Trimming cost V 2 bases and J 5 bases; bases outside gene matches: 1. The CDR3 spells CSVERTSGGDTQYF. CDR3 in DNA: TGCAGCGTTGAAAGGACTAGCGGGGGAGATACGCAGTATTTT.

The V and J genes are TRBV12-3 or TRBV12-4 and TRBJ2-5, with no clear D. Trimming took 6 bases from V and 2 from J, leaving 10 bases between them. This CDR3 comprises 13 residues. CDR3 amino acids: CASRMTSQETQYF. The DNA for the CDR3 is TGTGCCAGCAGGATGACATCTCAAGAGACCCAGTACTTC.

This clonotype was seen a handful of times. The V call is TRBV9, the J call TRBJ2-7, with 13 bases identical to TRBD2. This CDR3 is 14 amino acids long. The V gene's germline CDR1 is SGDLS and CDR2 YYNGEE. The V and J ends lost 3 bases and 7 bases, in that order; junction bases with no gene match: 4. The CDR3 sequence: CASSAGLAGREQYF. The DNA of the CDR3 is TGTGCCAGCAGCGCGGGACTAGCGGGACGGGAGCAGTACTTC.

The sample holds a few counts of this clonotype. The chain is built from TRBV14 and TRBJ1-1; the D gene is possibly TRBD1 (5 bases). Trimming pared 0 bases from V and 3 bases from J, leaving 11 bases between. The CDR3 is 15 residues long. Germline CDR1 SGHDN, CDR2 FVKESK. The CDR3 sequence: CASSQEWGRDTEAFF. CDR3 coding DNA: TGTGCCAGCAGCCAAGAGTGGGGGAGGGACACTGAAGCTTTCTTT. Supplemented by reference TRBV14 and TRBJ1-1, the full variable domain reads EAGVTQFPSHSVIEKGQTVTLRCDPISGHDNLYWYRRVMGKEIKFLLHFVKESKQDESGMPNNRFLAERTGGTYSTLKVQPAELEDSGVYFCASSQEWGRDTEAFFGQGTRLTVV.

V is TRBV4-2 and J is TRBJ1-2; 10 bases agree with TRBD1. CDR1 is LGHNA, CDR2 YNFKEQ, per germline. The V gene end was trimmed by 1 base and the J gene end by 8 bases; junction bases not matched to a gene: 7. The CDR3 extends over 15 amino acids. Here the CDR3 reads CASSQAGQGKVGYTF. CDR3 coding DNA: TGTGCCAGCAGCCAAGCGGGACAGGGGAAGGTCGGCTACACCTTC.

The chain couples TRBV27 to TRBJ1-2, with D possibly being TRBD1 (6 bases). Per the germline V gene, CDR1 is MNHEY and CDR2 is SMNVEV (reference sequence). Trimming removed 0 bases from V and 2 bases from J, with 13 bases in between. This CDR3 comprises 16 residues. The CDR3 reads CASSLSSEGVNYGYTF. The CDR3 coding sequence is TGTGCCAGCAGTTTATCGAGCGAGGGGGTGAACTATGGCTACACCTTC.

This clonotype has a handful of counts. Mismatch with germline at one junction end may stem from a read error. This rearrangement joins TRBV7-6 to TRBJ2-3, with a tentative D call TRBD2 (6 bases). Per the germline V gene, CDR1 is SGHVS and CDR2 is FNYEAQ. This CDR3 is 14 amino acids long. The CDR3 DNA reads TGTGCCAGCAGCATAGCGGAATTCACAGATACGCAGTATTTT. As protein: CASSIAEFTDTQYF.

A few counts support this clonotype. This chain uses TRBV12-3 or TRBV12-4 with TRBJ2-7; TRBD1 aligns across 8 bases. This CDR3 comprises 12 residues. J lost 6 bases, V lost 5 bases, and 3 bases had no gene match. CDR3 nucleotides: TGTGCCAGCAGTCACACAGGGGGCGAGCAGTACTTC. Amino acids: CASSHTGGEQYF.

This clonotype was picked up a small number of times. The chain combines TRBV20-1 with TRBJ2-7; 8 nucleotides line up with TRBD2. This CDR3 is 14 amino acids long. From germline, CDR1 is DFQATT and CDR2 SNEGSKA (reference sequence). Unmatched junction bases numbered 9, after V lost 6 bases and J lost 2 bases. Here the CDR3 reads CSATGGGSPYEQYF. In DNA form, the CDR3 reads TGCAGTGCCACGGGAGGGGGGTCCCCCTACGAGCAGTACTTC.

V gene TRBV7-2 combines with J gene TRBJ2-7; D possibly matches TRBD1 or TRBD2 (5 bases each). CDR3 size: 15 residues. Germline-derived CDR1 and CDR2 are SGHTA and FQGNSA. V was shortened by 4 bases and J by 2 bases, with 15 bases between the two germline ends. The CDR3, as DNA: TGTGCCAGCAGCTCGACCGGGACCTATCCCTACGAGCAGTACTTC. As protein: CASSSTGTYPYEQYF.

The V gene is TRBV6-2 or TRBV6-3, the J gene TRBJ1-5; possible D gene TRBD1, 5 bases. The CDR3 totals 13 residues. Between the trimmed V and J ends, which lost 4 bases and 8 bases, there was a span of 12 bases. CDR1 and CDR2 from the germline V gene are MNHEY and SVGEGT. The CDR3, as DNA: TGTGCCAGCAGTTCCCCGGGGGTGGAGCCCCAGCATTTT. The encoded protein is CASSSPGVEPQHF.

This clonotype appeared a few times. The chain is built from TRBV10-3 and TRBJ1-5; D gene ambiguous. V was pared by 3 bases and J by 0 bases, with 9 bases between. Looked up from germline, CDR1 is ENHRY and CDR2 is SYGVKD. The CDR3 sequence is 15 residues long. CDR3 loop: CAISDRPDSNQPQHF. The CDR3 bases are TGTGCCATCAGTGATCGTCCAGATAGCAATCAGCCCCAGCATTTT.

This clonotype was counted a few times. The chain uses TRBV29-1 and TRBJ1-2, with D perhaps matching TRBD1 (5 bases). The V gene's germline CDR1 is SQVTM and CDR2 ANQGSEA. CDR3 length: 13 residues. V was trimmed by 4 bases and J by 7 bases, leaving 16 bases between them. In DNA form, the CDR3 reads TGCAGCGTTGTTATGTTGGGGGGAGGTGGCTACACCTTC. Protein sequence: CSVVMLGGGGYTF. Full variable domain (rest looked up from reference TRBV29-1 and TRBJ1-2): SAVISQKPSRDICQRGTSLTIQCQVDSQVTMMFWYRQQPGQSLTLIATANQGSEATYESGFVIDKFPISRPNLTFSTLTVSNMSPEDSSIYLCSVVMLGGGGYTFGSGTRLTVV.

This clonotype was picked up many times. This chain joins TRBV7-2 and TRBJ1-2; D ambiguous. The CDR3 consists of 14 residues. Trimming removed 1 base from V and 4 bases from J, with 10 bases in between. Germline CDR1 reads SGHTA; CDR2 reads FQGNSA. The CDR3 coding sequence is TGTGCCAGCAGCTTAGGTCTGCAGGCCTATGGCTACACCTTC. Encoded protein: CASSLGLQAYGYTF.

This clonotype was detected only a few times. V is TRBV7-8 and J is TRBJ2-2; 9 nucleotides match TRBD2. V was clipped by 4 bases and J by 6 bases; unmatched bases: 6. This CDR3 contains 15 residues. From germline, CDR1 is SGHVS and CDR2 FQNEAQ. DNA of the CDR3: TGTGCCAGCAGCTCAGATCTAGCGGGGTCCGGGGAGCTGTTTTTT. This sequence encodes CASSSDLAGSGELFF.

The genes are TRBV12-3 or TRBV12-4 and TRBJ2-7; unclear D gene. The length of the CDR3 is 15 residues. V was shortened by 1 base and J by 0 bases, with 10 bases between the two germline ends. The CDR3 DNA reads as TGTGCCAGCAGTTTAGACAGCCGCCCCTCCTACGAGCAGTACTTC. It translates to CASSLDSRPSYEQYF.

This chain uses TRBV29-1 with TRBJ2-3; 9 bases match TRBD1. J was trimmed by 2 bases and V by 7 bases; bases with no gene match: 7. Germline lookup yields CDR1 SQVTM and CDR2 ANQGSEA. This CDR3 contains 14 residues. CDR3 protein: CSAFGTGITDTQYF. The DNA of the CDR3 is TGCAGCGCTTTCGGGACAGGGATCACAGATACGCAGTATTTT.

This clonotype was recorded only once. The chain links TRBV14 to TRBJ2-3, with D tentatively TRBD1 (6 bases). Germline loops: CDR1 SGHDN, CDR2 FVKESK. This CDR3 spans 15 amino acids. Trimming shortened V by 1 base and J by 8 bases, and 16 bases separated the two germline ends. The CDR3 nucleotides read TGTGCCAGCAGCCAAGTTACAGGGACGGTTGGTACGCAGTATTTT. It is translated as CASSQVTGTVGTQYF.

This clonotype was seen more than once but under ten times. DNA for the CDR3: TGTGCCAGCAGCCCCCGACAGGGGTTCGGTCAGCCCCAGCATTTT. This gives the protein CASSPRQGFGQPQHF. The chain links TRBV7-2 to TRBJ1-5; 8 bases fit TRBD1. Germline assignment: CDR1 SGHTA and CDR2 FQGNSA. The CDR3 length is 15 residues. J lost 6 bases, V lost 5 bases, and 9 bases had no gene match.

V gene TRBV9 combines with J gene TRBJ2-1; D is possibly TRBD1 (5 bases). From germline, CDR1 is SGDLS and CDR2 YYNGEE. The CDR3 extends over 13 amino acids. V was trimmed by 2 bases and J by 8 bases, leaving 11 bases between them. The CDR3 region has the DNA TGTGCCAGCAGCGTTAAACAGGAAGATGAGCAGTTCTTC. Translation gives CASSVKQEDEQFF.

J is TRBJ2-3 and V is TRBV20-1; D call uncertain. This CDR3 has 13 amino acids. V gave up 0 bases and J gave up 8 bases, with 12 bases separating them. Germline V CDR1 and CDR2: DFQATT, SNEGSKA (reference sequence). DNA for the CDR3: TGCAGTGCTAGAGATCTCGGTGCGGCTACGCAGTATTTT. It yields the protein CSARDLGAATQYF.

This chain connects TRBV30 to TRBJ2-6; D call uncertain. The ends were cut back, 0 bases at V and 1 base at J, with 4 bases in the middle. The CDR3 length is 14 residues. Germline-derived CDR1 and CDR2 are GTSNPN and SVGIG (reference sequence). The CDR3 loop is CAWSVWSGANVLTF. DNA of the CDR3: TGTGCCTGGAGTGTGTGGTCTGGGGCCAACGTCCTGACTTTC.